These 28 T cell receptor beta chains came from one sample sequenced in a study of cytomegalovirus exposure and HLA in healthy donors. The PCR ran on 60 Vbeta and 13 Jbeta primers. Here immunoSEQ multiplex PCR was the method, and the copy in TCRdb shows in-frame clones only, minus some. The sample gives about 110,000 clones, about four fifths of which show up once; roughly 1.3% is in the top ten. Specimen: PBMCs. The receptors shown here come from a man aged 40-49 years in good health and CMV-seronegative.

The chain uses TRBV6-5 and TRBJ1-5; tentatively, D is TRBD1 (5 bases). The CDR3 has 14 amino acids. Looked up from germline, CDR1 is MNHEY and CDR2 is SVGAGI. V lost 2 bases, J lost 1 base, and 6 bases lay in between. CDR3: CASSYRGSNQPQHF. Here the CDR3 DNA reads TGTGCCAGCAGTTACAGGGGCAGCAATCAGCCCCAGCATTTT.

The chain joins TRBV5-4 to TRBJ1-2, with D unclear. The CDR3 loop spans 13 amino acids. CDR1 is SGHNT, CDR2 YYREEE, per germline (reference sequence). Between the trimmed V and J ends, which lost 3 bases and 2 bases, there was a span of 8 bases. This chain's CDR3 is CASSSTPNYGYTF. CDR3 nucleotides: TGTGCCAGCAGCTCAACACCGAACTATGGCTACACCTTC. Looking up the rest from reference TRBV5-4 and TRBJ1-2 gives the full variable domain: ETGVTQSPTHLIKTRGQQVTLRCSSQSGHNTVSWYQQALGQGPQFIFQYYREEENGRGNFPPRFSGLQFPNYSSELNVNALELDDSALYLCASSSTPNYGYTFGSGTRLTVV.

The J gene is TRBJ2-3, the V gene TRBV7-9; D is uncertain. The V end was cut by 3 bases, the J end by 4 bases, with 11 bases between. The CDR3 has 14 amino acids. From germline, CDR1 is SEHNR and CDR2 FQNEAQ (reference sequence). This CDR3 is CASSLATGADTQYF. The CDR3 nucleotides are TGTGCCAGCAGCTTGGCGACGGGTGCAGATACGCAGTATTTT.

This chain connects TRBV7-9 to TRBJ2-1; 12 bases are a match to TRBD2. There are 17 residues in the CDR3. The V and J ends lost 6 bases and 1 base, in that order; junction bases with no gene match: 7. Germline-derived CDR1 and CDR2 are SEHNR and FQNEAQ (reference sequence). Written as DNA, the CDR3 is TGTGCCAGCAGACCCCGACTAGCGGGAGCTTCCTACAATGAGCAGTTCTTC. This codes for CASRPRLAGASYNEQFF.

As concerns this clone: Other DNA sequences in this specimen translate into the identical CDR3. This chain uses TRBV18 with TRBJ1-1; D possibly corresponds to TRBD1 (5 bases). The CDR3 runs 13 residues. Trimming left V 6 bases short and J 1 base short, with 9 bases between. Germline CDR1 reads KGHSH; CDR2 reads LQKENI. The CDR3 protein is CASSPGQNTEAFF. The DNA for the CDR3 is TGTGCCAGCTCCCCTGGACAGAACACTGAAGCTTTCTTT.

V gene TRBV10-2 combines with J gene TRBJ1-5; 7 bases align to TRBD1. CDR1 and CDR2 (germline): WSHSY, SAAADI. V lost 6 bases to trimming and J lost 7 bases; unmatched junction nucleotides: 6. The CDR3 is made up of 13 amino acids. The CDR3: CASRATGDQPQHF. DNA of the CDR3: TGCGCCAGCAGAGCCACAGGGGACCAGCCCCAGCATTTT.

This rearrangement joins TRBV11-1 to TRBJ2-5; possible D gene TRBD2, 6 bases. The CDR3 has 18 residues. V gave up 5 bases and J gave up 5 bases, with 27 bases separating them. Germline V gene sequence: CDR1 SGHAT, CDR2 FQDESV (reference sequence). The CDR3 nucleotides read TGTGCCAGCAGCCCGACTTACAGCGACCGGGGGTTCTGGGAGACCCAGTACTTC. Encoded protein: CASSPTYSDRGFWETQYF.

Of note for this clone: The sample contains more than one DNA sequence encoding this CDR3. The V gene is TRBV30, the J gene TRBJ1-5, with D possibly being TRBD1 (5 bases). CDR3 size: 13 residues. CDR1 GTSNPN and CDR2 SVGIG come from the germline V gene (reference sequence). V lost 3 bases and J lost 7, with 13 bases in between. The CDR3 sequence: CAWSLQGNQPQHF. CDR3 sequence (DNA): TGTGCCTGGAGCTTGCAGGGTAACCAGCCCCAGCATTTT.

This chain links TRBV5-5 with TRBJ2-7; possibly TRBD2 for D (6 bases). V gave up 0 bases and J gave up 3 bases, with 19 bases separating them. Germline CDR1 reads SGHKS; CDR2 reads YYEKEE (reference sequence). The CDR3 is 17 residues long. CDR3 protein: CASSLVGGFLDFYEQYF. The CDR3 DNA reads TGTGCCAGCAGCTTGGTCGGGGGTTTTTTGGACTTCTACGAGCAGTACTTC.

The chain couples TRBV29-1 to TRBJ2-3; 10 nucleotides line up with TRBD2. J was trimmed by 6 bases and V by 3 bases; bases with no gene match: 15. The CDR3 sequence is 17 residues long. Germline V gives CDR1 SQVTM, CDR2 ANQGSEA. The CDR3 region is CSVDAHEREGRLDTQYF. In DNA, the CDR3 is TGCAGCGTTGACGCACATGAGCGGGAGGGCCGATTGGATACGCAGTATTTT.

The chain uses TRBV7-8 and TRBJ2-1, with 7 bases lining up with TRBD2. Germline CDR1 SGHVS, CDR2 FQNEAQ. V lost 5 bases to trimming and J lost 4 bases; unmatched junction nucleotides: 8. This CDR3 is 15 amino acids long. DNA of the CDR3: TGTGCCAGCAGCCCCGGGCTAGCGGCTTACAATGAGCAGTTCTTC. Translated, it gives CASSPGLAAYNEQFF.

J is TRBJ2-1 and V is TRBV4-3, with D unresolved. This CDR3 is built from 16 residues. Germline loops: CDR1 LGHNA, CDR2 YSLEER. V was cut by 0 bases and J by 0 bases, with 9 bases left in between. The CDR3, as DNA: TGCGCCAGCAGCCAAGATTGGCCAATCTCCTACAATGAGCAGTTCTTC. This encodes CASSQDWPISYNEQFF.

This clone appeared once. This chain links TRBV30 with TRBJ2-7; tentative D call: TRBD1 (5 bases). There are 13 residues in the CDR3. Germline CDR1 GTSNPN, CDR2 SVGIG (reference sequence). V was clipped by 2 bases and J by 7 bases, with 15 bases between them. In DNA, the CDR3 is TGTGCCTGGAGTCCGGTAGGGGCCGGGGAGCAGTACTTC. This encodes CAWSPVGAGEQYF.

The V gene is TRBV5-8, the J gene TRBJ1-4, with 11 bases fitting TRBD1. CDR3 length: 15 amino acids. The germline gives CDR1 SGHTS, CDR2 YDEGEE. The J segment lost 6 bases and the V segment lost 0 bases, leaving 1 base of the junction unmatched. CDR3 sequence: CASSLGTGGYEKLFF. CDR3 in DNA: TGTGCCAGCAGCTTGGGGACAGGGGGCTATGAAAAACTGTTTTTT.

This chain links TRBV7-8 with TRBJ2-7; unclear D gene. Per the germline V gene, CDR1 is SGHVS and CDR2 is FQNEAQ. V lost 1 base and J 6 bases, leaving 7 bases between the germline ends. The CDR3 covers 12 residues. This CDR3 is CASSLDQREQYF. The CDR3 DNA reads as TGTGCCAGCAGCTTAGATCAGCGCGAGCAGTACTTC.

This clone was observed a handful of times. V usage is TRBV5-1 and J usage is TRBJ2-1, with 14 bases aligning to TRBD2. CDR3 size: 19 residues. Per germline, CDR1 SGHRS and CDR2 YFSETQ. V was clipped by 0 bases and J by 1 base; unmatched bases: 6. The CDR3 loop reads CASSLGLAGGPDSYNEQFF. The DNA for the CDR3 is TGCGCCAGCAGCTTGGGACTAGCGGGGGGGCCTGATTCCTACAATGAGCAGTTCTTC.

The rearrangement links TRBV18 to TRBJ2-2, with D possibly matching TRBD2 (5 bases). Germline CDR1 KGHSH, CDR2 LQKENI. Trimming removed 5 bases at V and 3 bases at J, with 16 bases between. The CDR3 is made up of 16 amino acids. DNA of the CDR3: TGTGCCAGCTCAGATTCCGGTCTGGGAGACACCGGGGAGCTGTTTTTT. Translated: CASSDSGLGDTGELFF. Filled out from reference TRBV18 and TRBJ2-2, the complete variable domain reads NAGVMQNPRHLVRRRGQEARLRCSPMKGHSHVYWYRQLPEEGLKFMVYLQKENIIDESGMPKERFSAEFPKEGPSILRIQQVVRGDSAAYFCASSDSGLGDTGELFFGEGSRLTVL.

The rearrangement joins TRBV19 to TRBJ2-1; 13 bases are a match to TRBD2. The V and J ends lost 9 bases and 6 bases, in that order; junction bases with no gene match: 5. CDR1 and CDR2 (germline): LNHDA, SQIVND (reference sequence). This CDR3 region has 14 residues. This chain's CDR3 is CASAGLAGANEQFF. Here the CDR3 DNA reads TGTGCCAGCGCCGGACTAGCGGGGGCCAATGAGCAGTTCTTC.

This chain connects TRBV5-1 to TRBJ2-7; the match to TRBD1 covers 7 bases. Germline assignment: CDR1 SGHRS and CDR2 YFSETQ. CDR3 size: 15 residues. V was pared by 2 bases and J by 0 bases, with 5 bases of the junction left unmatched. Written as DNA, the CDR3 is TGCGCCAGCAGCTTCTCGGCAGGGGGCTCCTACGAGCAGTACTTC. Translation gives CASSFSAGGSYEQYF.

This chain joins TRBV27 and TRBJ2-2; 12 bases line up with TRBD1. CDR3 length: 18 residues. V trimming: 3 bases; J trimming: 5 bases; junction bases outside the gene matches: 10. Germline values: CDR1 MNHEY, CDR2 SMNVEV (reference sequence). CDR3 loop: CASSFSTLGQGATGELFF. CDR3 DNA sequence: TGTGCCAGCAGTTTCTCTACCTTGGGACAGGGGGCTACCGGGGAGCTGTTTTTT.

The sample holds one count of this clone. The DNA of the CDR3 is TGTGCCAGCTCGAGAAACGACAGAAAGAGCTCCTACAATGAGCAGTTCTTC. As protein: CASSRNDRKSSYNEQFF. V is TRBV18 and J is TRBJ2-1; D possibly corresponds to TRBD1 (5 bases). The length of the CDR3 is 17 residues. V was trimmed by 6 bases and J by 0 bases, leaving 18 bases between them. Germline CDR1 is KGHSH and CDR2 is LQKENI.

This sequence joins TRBV28 and TRBJ1-1; the D is unclear. Germline CDR1 reads MDHEN; CDR2 reads SYDVKM. The germline V and J ends were trimmed by 5 bases and 7 bases, with 17 bases remaining between them. CDR3 size: 14 residues. The CDR3 loop is CASSPGVTAYEAFF. The CDR3 bases are TGTGCCAGCAGTCCCGGGGTAACAGCGTATGAAGCTTTCTTT.

The rearrangement links TRBV27 to TRBJ2-7, with D possibly being TRBD2 (5 bases). V was shortened by 5 bases and J by 3 bases, with 14 bases between the two germline ends. CDR3 size: 14 residues. The germline CDR1 and CDR2 sequences are MNHEY and SMNVEV (reference sequence). CDR3 bases: TGTGCCAGCAGTCCCTCGGTTGGGAGCTACGAGCAGTACTTC. This encodes CASSPSVGSYEQYF.

The rearrangement uses TRBV5-4 and TRBJ2-7, with 7 bases aligning to TRBD2. Germline loops: CDR1 SGHNT, CDR2 YYREEE (reference sequence). J was trimmed by 1 base and V by 2 bases; bases with no gene match: 12. The length of the CDR3 is 17 residues. For the CDR3, the DNA is TGTGCCAGCAGCTTAGATTCTAGCGGCCCGTTGTCCTACGAGCAGTACTTC. Protein sequence: CASSLDSSGPLSYEQYF.

The rearrangement links TRBV5-1 to TRBJ1-3; D remains ambiguous. CDR1 and CDR2 from the germline V gene are SGHRS and YFSETQ. CDR3 length equals 15 residues. The V gene lost 0 bases and the J gene lost 0 bases, with 7 bases spanning the gap. Here the CDR3 reads CASSLETTSGNTIYF. CDR3 sequence (DNA): TGCGCCAGCAGCTTGGAAACAACCTCTGGAAACACCATATATTTT.

The V call is TRBV5-1, the J call TRBJ2-7; 7 positions match TRBD1. The ends lost 5 bases at V and 1 base at J; junction bases unmatched: 3. CDR1 is SGHRS, CDR2 YFSETQ, per germline. The CDR3 has 13 amino acids. CDR3 nucleotides: TGCGCCAGCAGGCGGACAGGTTCCTACGAGCAGTACTTC. It codes for CASRRTGSYEQYF.

This clone was counted between two and nine times. V gene TRBV18 combines with J gene TRBJ1-1; D might be TRBD1 (6 bases). The CDR3 contains 15 residues. V lost 8 bases and J lost 2, with 18 bases in between. Germline V gene data show CDR1 as KGHSH and CDR2 as LQKENI. The chain's CDR3 is CASITPSTGNTEAFF. The CDR3 nucleotides read TGTGCCAGCATCACCCCTTCGACAGGCAACACTGAAGCTTTCTTT.

V gene TRBV29-1 combines with J gene TRBJ1-1, with 7 bases aligning to TRBD1. Germline V lookup: CDR1 SQVTM, CDR2 ANQGSEA. This CDR3 is built from 13 residues. The V segment lost 7 bases and the J segment 7 bases; nucleotides outside the gene matches: 12. CDR3 DNA: TGCAGCGCTGGGGGACAGTCGATAATTGAAGCTTTCTTT. This gives the protein CSAGGQSIIEAFF.